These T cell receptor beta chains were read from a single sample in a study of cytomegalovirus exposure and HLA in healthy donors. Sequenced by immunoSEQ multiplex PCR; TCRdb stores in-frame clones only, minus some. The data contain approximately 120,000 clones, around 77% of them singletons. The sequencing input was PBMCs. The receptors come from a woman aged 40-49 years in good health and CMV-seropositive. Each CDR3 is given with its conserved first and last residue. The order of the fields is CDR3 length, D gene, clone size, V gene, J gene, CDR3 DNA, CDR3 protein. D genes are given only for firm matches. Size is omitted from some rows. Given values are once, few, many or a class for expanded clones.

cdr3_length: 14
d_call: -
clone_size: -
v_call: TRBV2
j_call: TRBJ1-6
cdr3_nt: TGTGCCAGCAGGACTGAGGCGGGGAATTCACCCCTCCACTTT
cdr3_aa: CASRTEAGNSPLHF

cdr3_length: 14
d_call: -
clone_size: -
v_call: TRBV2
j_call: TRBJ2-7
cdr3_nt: TGTGCCAGCAGTCGCGGGAACAGGGGCTACGAGCAGTACTTC
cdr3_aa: CASSRGNRGYEQYF

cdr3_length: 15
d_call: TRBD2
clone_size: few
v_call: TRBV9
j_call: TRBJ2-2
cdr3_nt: TGTGCCAGCAGCACGGGACTAGCGAACACCGGGGAGCTGTTTTTT
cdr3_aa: CASSTGLANTGELFF

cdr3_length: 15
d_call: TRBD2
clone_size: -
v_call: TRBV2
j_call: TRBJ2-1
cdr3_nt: TGTGCCAGCAGGGAAGGACTAGCGGGGTACAATGAGCAGTTCTTC
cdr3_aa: CASREGLAGYNEQFF

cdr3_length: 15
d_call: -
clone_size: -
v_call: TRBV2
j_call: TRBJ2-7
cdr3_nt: TGTGCCAGCAAGACCAACAGGCAGGATTCCTACAAGCAGTACTTC
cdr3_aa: CASKTNRQDSYKQYF

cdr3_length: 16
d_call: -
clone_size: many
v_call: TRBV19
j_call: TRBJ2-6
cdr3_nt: TGTGCCAGTAGTATAGGGCTGCCCTCTGGGGCCAACGTCCTGACTTTC
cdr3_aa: CASSIGLPSGANVLTF

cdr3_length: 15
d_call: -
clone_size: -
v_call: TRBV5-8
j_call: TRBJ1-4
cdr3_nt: TGTGCCAGCAGCTTCAACAGAGCAACTAATGAAAAACTGTTTTTT
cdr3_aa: CASSFNRATNEKLFF

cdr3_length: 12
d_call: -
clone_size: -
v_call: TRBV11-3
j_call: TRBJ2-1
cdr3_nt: TGTGCCAGCAGCTTAGATAGGAGTGAGCAGTTCTTC
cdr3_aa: CASSLDRSEQFF

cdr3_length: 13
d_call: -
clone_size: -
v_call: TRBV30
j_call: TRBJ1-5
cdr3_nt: TGTGCCTGGAGTGATGGGGCGGATCAGCCCCAGCATTTT
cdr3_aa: CAWSDGADQPQHF

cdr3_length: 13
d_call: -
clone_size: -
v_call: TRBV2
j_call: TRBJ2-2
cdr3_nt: TGTGCCAGCAGGGACGGCGAACACCGGGGAGCTGTTTTT
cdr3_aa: CASRDGEHRGAVF

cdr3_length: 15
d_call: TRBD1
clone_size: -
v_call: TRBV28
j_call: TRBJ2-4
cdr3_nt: TGTGCCAGCAAACCAGGGGGCTCGGTCAAAAACATTCAGTACTTC
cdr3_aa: CASKPGGSVKNIQYF

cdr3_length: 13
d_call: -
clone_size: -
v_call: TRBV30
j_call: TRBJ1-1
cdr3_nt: TGTGCCTGGAGTGTGGCAGGGTGGACTGAAGCTTTCTTT
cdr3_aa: CAWSVAGWTEAFF

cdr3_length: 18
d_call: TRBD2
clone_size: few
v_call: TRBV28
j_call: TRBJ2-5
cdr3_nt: TGTGCCAGCAGCCTGGGACTAGCGGGAGGTACGGTGATTGAGACCCAGTACTTC
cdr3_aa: CASSLGLAGGTVIETQYF

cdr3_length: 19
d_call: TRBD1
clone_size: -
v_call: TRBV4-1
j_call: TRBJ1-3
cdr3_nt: TGCGCCAGCAGCCAAGGACACCGGGGACAGGGAATCTCTGGAAACACCATATATTTT
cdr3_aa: CASSQGHRGQGISGNTIYF

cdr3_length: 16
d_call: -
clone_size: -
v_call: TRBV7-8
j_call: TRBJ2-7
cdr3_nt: TGTGCCAGCGCCTCGGACAACTCCTTAAGCTCCTACGAGCAGTACTTC
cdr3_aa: CASASDNSLSSYEQYF

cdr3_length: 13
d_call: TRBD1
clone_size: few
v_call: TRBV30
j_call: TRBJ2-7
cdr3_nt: TGTGCCTGGAGTCCTGGACAGGGGTACGAGCAGTACTTC
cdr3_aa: CAWSPGQGYEQYF

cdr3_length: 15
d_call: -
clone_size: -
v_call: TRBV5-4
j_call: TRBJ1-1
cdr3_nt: TGTGCCAGCAGCTCCTCCCATGAGGGGAACACTGAAGCTTTCTTT
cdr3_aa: CASSSSHEGNTEAFF

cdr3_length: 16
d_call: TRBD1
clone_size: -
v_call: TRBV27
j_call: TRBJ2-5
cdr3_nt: TGTGCCAGCAGTCCGGGGACAGCCTACCGAGGGGAGACCCAGTACTTC
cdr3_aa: CASSPGTAYRGETQYF

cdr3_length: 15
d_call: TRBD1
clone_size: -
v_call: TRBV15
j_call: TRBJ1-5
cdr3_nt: TGTGCCACCAGCAGAGTCGGGACAGGCGATCAGCCCCAGCATTTT
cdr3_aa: CATSRVGTGDQPQHF

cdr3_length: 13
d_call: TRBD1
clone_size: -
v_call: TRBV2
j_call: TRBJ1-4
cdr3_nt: TGTGCCAGCAGCACAGGGGGCTCAGGAAAACTGTTTTTT
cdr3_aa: CASSTGGSGKLFF

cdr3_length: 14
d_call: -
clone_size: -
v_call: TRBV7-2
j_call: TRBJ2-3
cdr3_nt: TGTGCCAGCAGCTCCCTGAGCGGCACAGATACGCAGTATTTT
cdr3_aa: CASSSLSGTDTQYF

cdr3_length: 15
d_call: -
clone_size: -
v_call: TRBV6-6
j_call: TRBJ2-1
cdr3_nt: TGTGCCAGCAGTCCGTGGGACACAACCTACAATGAGCAGTTCTTC
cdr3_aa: CASSPWDTTYNEQFF

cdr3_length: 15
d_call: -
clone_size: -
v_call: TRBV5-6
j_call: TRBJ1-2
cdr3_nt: TGTGCCAGCAGCTTGGGGGGCAACATTCCTTATGGCTACACCTTC
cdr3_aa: CASSLGGNIPYGYTF

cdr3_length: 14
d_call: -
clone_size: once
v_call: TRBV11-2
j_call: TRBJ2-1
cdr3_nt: TGTGCCAGCAGCTTAACAGGGCCCTACAATGAGCAGTTCTTC
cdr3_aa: CASSLTGPYNEQFF

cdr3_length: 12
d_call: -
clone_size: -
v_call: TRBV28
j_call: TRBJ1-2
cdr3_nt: TGTGCCAGCACCCCGGGGGGCAGAGGCTACACCTTC
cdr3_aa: CASTPGGRGYTF

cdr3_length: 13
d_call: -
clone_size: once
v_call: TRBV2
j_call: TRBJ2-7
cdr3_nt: TGTGCCAGCAGAACAGGGTGGGAGTACGAGCAGTACTTC
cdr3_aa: CASRTGWEYEQYF

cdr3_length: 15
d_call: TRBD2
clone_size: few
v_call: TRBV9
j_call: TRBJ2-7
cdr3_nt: TGTGCCAGCAGCCTTAACTTAGCGGGAACCCACGAGCAGTACTTC
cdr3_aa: CASSLNLAGTHEQYF

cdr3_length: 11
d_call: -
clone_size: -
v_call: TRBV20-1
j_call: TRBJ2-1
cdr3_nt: TGCAGTGCTACCCGGGATGGTGAGCAGTTCTTC
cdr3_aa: CSATRDGEQFF

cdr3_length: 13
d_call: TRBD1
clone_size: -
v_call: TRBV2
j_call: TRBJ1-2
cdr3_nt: TGTGCCAGCAGACTCCAGGGGGCAGATGGCTACACCTTC
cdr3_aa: CASRLQGADGYTF